The clone carrying this TCR beta chain appeared once. This sample is part of a study of OX40 agonist ivuxolimab in advanced cancers. Germline V gene data show CDR1 as ENHRY and CDR2 as SYGVKD. The CDR3 runs to 15 residues. Trimming took 10 bases from V and 8 from J, leaving 23 bases between them. Clones were read by immunoSEQ multiplex PCR, and TCRdb kept only the in-frame ones, dropping some. Among about 62,000 clones listed, 70% to 80% were seen once. Sequenced material: CD4+ or CD8+ T cells sorted from blood, taken in a trial of the OX40 agonist ivuxolimab. This receptor was obtained from an adult with an advanced solid tumor such as melanoma, head and neck, liver or kidney cancer. The genes are TRBV10-3 and TRBJ1-4, with a possible D match to TRBD1 (5 bases). In DNA form, the CDR3 reads TGTGCCACCAGACGTTCGATGGGCAGGGAGGAAAAACTGTTTTTT. Its translation: CATRRSMGREEKLFF.